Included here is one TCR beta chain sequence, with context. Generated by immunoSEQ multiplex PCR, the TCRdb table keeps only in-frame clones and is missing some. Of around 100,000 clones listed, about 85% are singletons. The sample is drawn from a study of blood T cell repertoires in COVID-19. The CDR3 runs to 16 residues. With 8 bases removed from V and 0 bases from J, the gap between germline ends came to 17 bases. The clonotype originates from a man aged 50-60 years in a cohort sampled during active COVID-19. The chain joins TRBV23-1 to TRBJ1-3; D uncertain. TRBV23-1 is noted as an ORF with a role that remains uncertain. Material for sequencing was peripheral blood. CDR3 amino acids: CASALEGDHSGNTIYF. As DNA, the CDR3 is TGCGCCAGCGCCTTAGAGGGAGACCACTCTGGAAACACCATATATTTT.